This entry describes one T cell receptor (beta chain). The sample is drawn from a study of blood T cell repertoires in COVID-19. Germline CDR1 reads MDHEN; CDR2 reads SYDVKM. CDR3 length: 17 residues. V lost 7 bases to trimming and J lost 2 bases, with 21 bases between them. Profiling relied on immunoSEQ multiplex PCR, and the TCRdb table lists in-frame clones only, not all of them. The data contain around 200,000 clones, 85% to 90% of them singletons. The chain uses TRBV28 and TRBJ1-5, with a tentative D call TRBD1 (5 bases). The source is a man in his 60s who had recovered from COVID-19. The sequencing input was peripheral blood. The CDR3 coding sequence is TGTGCCAGCACCCCATTGAGAGGCTGGGGGGGCAATCAGCCCCAGCATTTT. Its translation: CASTPLRGWGGNQPQHF.